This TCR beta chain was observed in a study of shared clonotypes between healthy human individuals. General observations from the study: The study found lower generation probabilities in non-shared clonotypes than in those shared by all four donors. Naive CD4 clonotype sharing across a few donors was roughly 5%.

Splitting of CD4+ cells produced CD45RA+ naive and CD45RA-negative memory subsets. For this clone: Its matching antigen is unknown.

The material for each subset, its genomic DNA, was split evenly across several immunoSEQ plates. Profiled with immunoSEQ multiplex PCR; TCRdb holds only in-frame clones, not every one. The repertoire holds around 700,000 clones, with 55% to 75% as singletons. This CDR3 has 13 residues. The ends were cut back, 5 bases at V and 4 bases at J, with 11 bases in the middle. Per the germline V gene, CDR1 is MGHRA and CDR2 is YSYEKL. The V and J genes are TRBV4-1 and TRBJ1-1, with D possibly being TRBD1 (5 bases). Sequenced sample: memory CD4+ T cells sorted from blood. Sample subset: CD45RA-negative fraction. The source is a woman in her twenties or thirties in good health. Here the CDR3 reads CASSGGEITEAFF. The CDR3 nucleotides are TGCGCCAGCAGCGGGGGGGAGATCACTGAAGCTTTCTTT.